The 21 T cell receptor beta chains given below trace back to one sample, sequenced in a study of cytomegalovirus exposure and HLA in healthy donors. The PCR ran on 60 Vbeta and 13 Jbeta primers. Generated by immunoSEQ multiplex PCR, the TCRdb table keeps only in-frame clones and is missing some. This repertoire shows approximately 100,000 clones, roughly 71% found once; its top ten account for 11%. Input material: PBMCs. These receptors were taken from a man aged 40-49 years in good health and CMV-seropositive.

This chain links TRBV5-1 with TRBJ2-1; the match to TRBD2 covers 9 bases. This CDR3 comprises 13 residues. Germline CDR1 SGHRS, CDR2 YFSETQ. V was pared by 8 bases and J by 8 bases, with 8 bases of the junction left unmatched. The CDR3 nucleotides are TGCGCCAGTCAAACAGCGGGAGGAGATGAGCAGTTCTTC. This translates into CASQTAGGDEQFF.

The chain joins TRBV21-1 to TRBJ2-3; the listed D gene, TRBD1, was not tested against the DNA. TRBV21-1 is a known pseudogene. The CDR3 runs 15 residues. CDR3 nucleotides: TGTGCCAGCAGGAGACAGGGGACGGACACAGATACGCAGTATTTT. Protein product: CASRRQGTDTDTQYF.

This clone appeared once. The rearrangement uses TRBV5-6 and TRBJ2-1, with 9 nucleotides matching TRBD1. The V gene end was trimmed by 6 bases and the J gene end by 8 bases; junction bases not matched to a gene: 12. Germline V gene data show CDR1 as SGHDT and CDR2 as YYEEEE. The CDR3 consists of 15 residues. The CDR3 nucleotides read TGTGCCAGCACCGAGGGACAGGGCCGATGGTATGAGCAGTTCTTC. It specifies CASTEGQGRWYEQFF.

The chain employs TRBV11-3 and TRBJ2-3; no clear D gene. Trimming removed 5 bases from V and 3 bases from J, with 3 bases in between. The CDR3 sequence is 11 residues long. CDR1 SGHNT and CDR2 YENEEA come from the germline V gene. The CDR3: CASSRTDTQYF. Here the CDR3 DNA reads TGTGCCAGCAGCCGTACAGATACGCAGTATTTT.

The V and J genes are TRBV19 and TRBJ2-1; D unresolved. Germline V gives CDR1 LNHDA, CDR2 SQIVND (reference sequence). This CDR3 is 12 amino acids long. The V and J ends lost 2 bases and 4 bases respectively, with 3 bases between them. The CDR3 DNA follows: TGTGCCAGTAGTATACAGTACAATGAGCAGTTCTTC. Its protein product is CASSIQYNEQFF. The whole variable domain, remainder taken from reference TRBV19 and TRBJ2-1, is DGGITQSPKYLFRKEGQNVTLSCEQNLNHDAMYWYRQDPGQGLRLIYYSQIVNDFQKGDIAEGYSVSREKKESFPLTVTSAQKNPTAFYLCASSIQYNEQFFGPGTRLTVL.

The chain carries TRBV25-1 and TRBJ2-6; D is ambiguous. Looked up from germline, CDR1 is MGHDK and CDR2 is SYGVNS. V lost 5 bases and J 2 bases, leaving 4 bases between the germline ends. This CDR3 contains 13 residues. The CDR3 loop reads CASSSAGANVLTF. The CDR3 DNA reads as TGTGCCAGCAGTTCTGCTGGGGCCAACGTCCTGACTTTC.

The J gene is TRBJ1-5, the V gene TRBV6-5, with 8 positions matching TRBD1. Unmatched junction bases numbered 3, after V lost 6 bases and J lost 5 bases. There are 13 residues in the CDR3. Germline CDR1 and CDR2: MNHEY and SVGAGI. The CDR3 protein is CASRGQGYQPQHF. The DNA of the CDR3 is TGTGCCAGCAGAGGACAGGGCTATCAGCCCCAGCATTTT.

In DNA, the CDR3 is TGTGCCAGCAGTATCTCTAGCGGAAGCTCCTACAATGAGCAGTTCTTC. It specifies CASSISSGSSYNEQFF. The V call is TRBV27, the J call TRBJ2-1; 7 bases align to TRBD2. Unmatched junction bases numbered 7, after V lost 5 bases and J lost 0 bases. This CDR3 has 16 residues. Germline lookup yields CDR1 MNHEY and CDR2 SMNVEV (reference sequence).

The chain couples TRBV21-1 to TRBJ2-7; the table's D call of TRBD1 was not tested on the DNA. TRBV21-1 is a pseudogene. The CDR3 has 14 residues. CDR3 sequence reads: CASSVGQGKYEQYF. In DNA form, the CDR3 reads TGTGCCAGCAGCGTGGGACAGGGGAAGTACGAGCAGTACTTC.

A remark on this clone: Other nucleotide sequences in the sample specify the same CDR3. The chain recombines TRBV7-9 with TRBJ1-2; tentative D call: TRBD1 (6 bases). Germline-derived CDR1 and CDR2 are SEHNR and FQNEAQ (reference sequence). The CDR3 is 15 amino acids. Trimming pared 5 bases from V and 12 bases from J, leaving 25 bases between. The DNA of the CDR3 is TGTGCCAGCAGCCAATCCTCGACAGGCTACATGGGCCACACCTTC. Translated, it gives CASSQSSTGYMGHTF.

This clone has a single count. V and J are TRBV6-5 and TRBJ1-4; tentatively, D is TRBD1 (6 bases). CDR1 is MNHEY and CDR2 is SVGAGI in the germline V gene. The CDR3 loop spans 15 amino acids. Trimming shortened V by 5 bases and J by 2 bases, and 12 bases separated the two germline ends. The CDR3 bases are TGTGCCAGCAGTAAAGGGACATGGACTAATGAAAAACTGTTTTTT. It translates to CASSKGTWTNEKLFF.

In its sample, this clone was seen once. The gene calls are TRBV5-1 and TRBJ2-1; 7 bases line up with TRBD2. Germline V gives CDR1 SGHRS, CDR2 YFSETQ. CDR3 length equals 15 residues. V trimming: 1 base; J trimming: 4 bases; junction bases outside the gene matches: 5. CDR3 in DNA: TGCGCCAGCAGCTTGCAGGGACTAACGTACAATGAGCAGTTCTTC. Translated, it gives CASSLQGLTYNEQFF.

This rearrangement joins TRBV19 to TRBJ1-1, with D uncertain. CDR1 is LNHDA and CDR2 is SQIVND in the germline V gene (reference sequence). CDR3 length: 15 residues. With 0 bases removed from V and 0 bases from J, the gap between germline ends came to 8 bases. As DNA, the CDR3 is TGTGCCAGTAGTATAGAAGCGGGGATGAACACTGAAGCTTTCTTT. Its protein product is CASSIEAGMNTEAFF.

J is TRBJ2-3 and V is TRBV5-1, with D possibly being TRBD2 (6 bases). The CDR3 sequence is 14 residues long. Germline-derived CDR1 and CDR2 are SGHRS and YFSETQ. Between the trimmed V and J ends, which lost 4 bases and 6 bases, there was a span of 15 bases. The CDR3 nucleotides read TGCGCCAGCAGCGGAGGGACTTATTCGGATACGCAGTATTTT. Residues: CASSGGTYSDTQYF. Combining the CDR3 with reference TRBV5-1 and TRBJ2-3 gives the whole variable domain KAGVTQTPRYLIKTRGQQVTLSCSPISGHRSVSWYQQTPGQGLQFLFEYFSETQRNKGNFPGRFSGRQFSNSRSEMNVSTLELGDSALYLCASSGGTYSDTQYFGPGTRLTVL.

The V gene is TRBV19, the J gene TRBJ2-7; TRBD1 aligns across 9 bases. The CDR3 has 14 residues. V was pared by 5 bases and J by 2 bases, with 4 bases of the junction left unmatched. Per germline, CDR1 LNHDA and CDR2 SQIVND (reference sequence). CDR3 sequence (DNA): TGTGCCAGTAGTGCACGGGACAGGGCCTACGAGCAGTACTTC. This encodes CASSARDRAYEQYF.

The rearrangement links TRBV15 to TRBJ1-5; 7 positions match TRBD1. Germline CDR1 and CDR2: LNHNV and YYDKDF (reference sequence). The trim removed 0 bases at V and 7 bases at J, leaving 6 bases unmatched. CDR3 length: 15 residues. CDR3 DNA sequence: TGTGCCACCAGCAGAGATAAGGGACAGAGCCAGCCCCAGCATTTT. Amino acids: CATSRDKGQSQPQHF.

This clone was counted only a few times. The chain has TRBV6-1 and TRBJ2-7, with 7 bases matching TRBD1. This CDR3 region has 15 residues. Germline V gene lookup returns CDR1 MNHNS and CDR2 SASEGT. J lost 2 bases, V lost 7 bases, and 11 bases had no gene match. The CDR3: CASNPTTGITYEQYV. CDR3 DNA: TGTGCCAGCAACCCTACGACAGGGATCACCTACGAGCAGTACGTC.

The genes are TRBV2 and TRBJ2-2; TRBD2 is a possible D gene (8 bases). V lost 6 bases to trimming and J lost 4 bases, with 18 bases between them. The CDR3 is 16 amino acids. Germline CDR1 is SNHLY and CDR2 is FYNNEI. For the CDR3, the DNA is TGTGCCAGCAGCGCCAGGGGGGCGGGAGGCACCGGGGAGCTGTTTTTT. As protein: CASSARGAGGTGELFF. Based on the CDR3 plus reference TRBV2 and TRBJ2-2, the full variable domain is EPEVTQTPSHQVTQMGQEVILRCVPISNHLYFYWYRQILGQKVEFLVSFYNNEISEKSEIFDDQFSVERPDGSNFTLKIRSTKLEDSAMYFCASSARGAGGTGELFFGEGSRLTVL.

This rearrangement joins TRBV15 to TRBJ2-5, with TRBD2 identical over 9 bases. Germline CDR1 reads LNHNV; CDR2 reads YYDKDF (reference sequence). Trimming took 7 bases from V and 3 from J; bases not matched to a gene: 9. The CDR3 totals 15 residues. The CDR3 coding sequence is TGTGCCACCACGGAGGGGACTAGCTCTGAAGAGACCCAGTACTTC. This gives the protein CATTEGTSSEETQYF.

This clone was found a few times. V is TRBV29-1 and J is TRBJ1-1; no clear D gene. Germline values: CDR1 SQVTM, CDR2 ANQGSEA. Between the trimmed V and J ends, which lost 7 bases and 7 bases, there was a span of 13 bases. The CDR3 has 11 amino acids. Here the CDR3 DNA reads TGCAGCGGTGTGAGGAGTAATGAAGCTTTCTTT. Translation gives CSGVRSNEAFF.

In DNA form, the CDR3 reads TGTGCCTGGACGGGGGGATCTAGCACAGATACGCAGTATTTT. This translates into CAWTGGSSTDTQYF. This rearrangement joins TRBV30 to TRBJ2-3, with TRBD2 identical over 7 bases. Germline trimming cut 4 bases from V and 0 bases from J; bases unmatched to any gene: 4. CDR1 and CDR2 (germline): GTSNPN, SVGIG (reference sequence). There are 14 residues in the CDR3.